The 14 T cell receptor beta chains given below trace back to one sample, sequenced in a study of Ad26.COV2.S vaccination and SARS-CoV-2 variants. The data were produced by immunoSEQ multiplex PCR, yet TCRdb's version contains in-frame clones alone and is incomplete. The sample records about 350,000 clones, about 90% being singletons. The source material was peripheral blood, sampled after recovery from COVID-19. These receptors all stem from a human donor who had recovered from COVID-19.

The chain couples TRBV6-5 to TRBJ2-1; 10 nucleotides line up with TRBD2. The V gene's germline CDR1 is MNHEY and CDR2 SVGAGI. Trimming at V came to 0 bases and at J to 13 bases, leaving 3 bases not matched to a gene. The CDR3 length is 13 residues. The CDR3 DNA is TGTGCCAGCAGTTACTCGATAGCGGGGGGTCAGTTCTTC. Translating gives CASSYSIAGGQFF.

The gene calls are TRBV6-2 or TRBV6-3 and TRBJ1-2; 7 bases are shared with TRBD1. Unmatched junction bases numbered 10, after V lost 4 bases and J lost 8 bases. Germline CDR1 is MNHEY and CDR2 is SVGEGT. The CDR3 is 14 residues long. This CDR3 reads CASSFPEGAKGYTF. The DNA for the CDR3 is TGTGCCAGCAGTTTTCCGGAGGGGGCGAAGGGCTACACCTTC.

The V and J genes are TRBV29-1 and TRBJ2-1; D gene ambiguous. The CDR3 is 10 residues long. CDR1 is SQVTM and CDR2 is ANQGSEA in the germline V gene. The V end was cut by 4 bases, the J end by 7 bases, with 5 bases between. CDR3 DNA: TGCAGCGTTGTGGGTAATGAGCAGTTCTTC. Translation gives CSVVGNEQFF.

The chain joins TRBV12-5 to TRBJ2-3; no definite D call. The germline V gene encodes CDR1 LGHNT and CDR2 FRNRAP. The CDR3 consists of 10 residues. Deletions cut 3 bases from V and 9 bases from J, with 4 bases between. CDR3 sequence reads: CASGLETQYF. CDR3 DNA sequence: TGTGCTAGTGGTTTAGAGACGCAGTATTTT.

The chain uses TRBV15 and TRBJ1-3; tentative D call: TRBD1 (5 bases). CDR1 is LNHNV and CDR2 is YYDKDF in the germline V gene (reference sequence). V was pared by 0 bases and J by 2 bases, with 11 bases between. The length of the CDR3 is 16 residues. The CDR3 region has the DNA TGTGCCACCAGCAGAGATCGAGGGACTCCTGGAAACACCATATATTTT. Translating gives CATSRDRGTPGNTIYF.

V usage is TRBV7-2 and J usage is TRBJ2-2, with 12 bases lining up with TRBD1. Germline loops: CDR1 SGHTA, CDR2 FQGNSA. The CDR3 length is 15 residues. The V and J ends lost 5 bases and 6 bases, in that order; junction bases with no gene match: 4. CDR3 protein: CASSEGQGAAGELFF. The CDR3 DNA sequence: TGTGCCAGCAGCGAGGGACAGGGGGCCGCCGGGGAGCTGTTTTTT.

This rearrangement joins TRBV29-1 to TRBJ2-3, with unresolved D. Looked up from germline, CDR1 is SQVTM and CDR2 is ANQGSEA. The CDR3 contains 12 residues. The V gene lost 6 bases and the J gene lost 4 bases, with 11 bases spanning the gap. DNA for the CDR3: TGCAGCGTCAAAGTGGGGTCAGATACGCAGTATTTT. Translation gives CSVKVGSDTQYF.

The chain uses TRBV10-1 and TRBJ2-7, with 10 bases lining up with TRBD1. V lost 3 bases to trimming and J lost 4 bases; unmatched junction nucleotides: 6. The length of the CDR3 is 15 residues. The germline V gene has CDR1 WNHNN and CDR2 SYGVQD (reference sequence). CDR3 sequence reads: CASSEPGQGLYEQYF. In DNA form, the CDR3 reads TGCGCCAGCAGTGAACCGGGACAGGGGCTTTACGAGCAGTACTTC.

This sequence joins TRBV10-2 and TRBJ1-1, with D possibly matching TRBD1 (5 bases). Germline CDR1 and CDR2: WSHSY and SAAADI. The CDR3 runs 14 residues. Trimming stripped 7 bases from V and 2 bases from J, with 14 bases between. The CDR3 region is CASTLYDSNTEAFF. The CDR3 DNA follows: TGCGCCAGCACCTTATACGACAGCAACACTGAAGCTTTCTTT.

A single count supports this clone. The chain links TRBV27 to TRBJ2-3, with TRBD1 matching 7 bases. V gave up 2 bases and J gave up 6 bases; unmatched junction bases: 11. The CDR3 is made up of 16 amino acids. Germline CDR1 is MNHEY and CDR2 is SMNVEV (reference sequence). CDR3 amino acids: CASSLGDRALGDTQYF. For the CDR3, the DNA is TGTGCCAGCAGTTTAGGCGACAGGGCCTTAGGGGATACGCAGTATTTT.

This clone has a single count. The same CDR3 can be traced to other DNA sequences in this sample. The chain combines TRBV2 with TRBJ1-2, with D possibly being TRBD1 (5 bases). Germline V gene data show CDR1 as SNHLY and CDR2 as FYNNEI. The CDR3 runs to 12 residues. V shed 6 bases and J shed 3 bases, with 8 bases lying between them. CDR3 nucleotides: TGTGCCAGCAGCGGCAGGGACTATGGCTACACCTTC. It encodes CASSGRDYGYTF.

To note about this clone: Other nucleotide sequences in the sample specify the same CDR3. DNA for the CDR3: TGTGCCAGCAGCGTAGAAGGGACAGCGTACAATGAGCAGTTCTTC. Its protein is CASSVEGTAYNEQFF. The gene calls are TRBV9 and TRBJ2-1; 7 positions agree with TRBD1. CDR1 SGDLS and CDR2 YYNGEE come from the germline V gene. This CDR3 has 15 amino acids. V was pared by 0 bases and J by 4 bases, with 4 bases of the junction left unmatched. The full variable domain, with the rest looked up from reference TRBV9 and TRBJ2-1, is DSGVTQTPKHLITATGQRVTLRCSPRSGDLSVYWYQQSLDQGLQFLIQYYNGEERAKGNILERFSAQQFPDLHSELNLSSLELGDSALYFCASSVEGTAYNEQFFGPGTRLTVL.

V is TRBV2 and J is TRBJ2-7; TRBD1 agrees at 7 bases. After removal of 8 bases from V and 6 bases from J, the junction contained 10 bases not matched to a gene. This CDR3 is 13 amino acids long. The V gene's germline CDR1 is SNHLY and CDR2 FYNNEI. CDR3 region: CASGLEGASEQYF. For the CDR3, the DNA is TGTGCCAGCGGATTAGAGGGGGCCTCCGAGCAGTACTTC.

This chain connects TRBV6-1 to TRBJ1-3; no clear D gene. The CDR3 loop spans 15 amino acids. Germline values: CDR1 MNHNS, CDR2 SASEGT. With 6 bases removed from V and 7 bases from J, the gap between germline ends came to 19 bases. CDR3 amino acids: CASSYEPTVQNTIYF. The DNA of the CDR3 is TGTGCCAGCAGCTACGAGCCGACTGTACAGAACACCATATATTTT.